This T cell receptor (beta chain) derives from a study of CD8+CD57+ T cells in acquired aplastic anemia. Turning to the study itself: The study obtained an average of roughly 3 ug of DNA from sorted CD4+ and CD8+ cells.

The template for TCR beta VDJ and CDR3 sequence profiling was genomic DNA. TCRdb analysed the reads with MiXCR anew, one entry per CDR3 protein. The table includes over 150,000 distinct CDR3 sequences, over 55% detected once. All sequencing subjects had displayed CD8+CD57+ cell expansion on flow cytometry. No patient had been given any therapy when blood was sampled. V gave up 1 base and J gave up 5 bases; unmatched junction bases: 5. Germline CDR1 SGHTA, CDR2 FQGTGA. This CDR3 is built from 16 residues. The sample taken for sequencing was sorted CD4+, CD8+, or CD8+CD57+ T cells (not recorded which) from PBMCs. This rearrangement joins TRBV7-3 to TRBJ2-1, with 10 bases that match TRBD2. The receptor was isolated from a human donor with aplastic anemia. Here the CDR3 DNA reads TGTGCCAGCAGCTTAAATAGCGGGGGGAACAACAATGAGCAGTTCTTC. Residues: CASSLNSGGNNNEQFF.